The clone carrying this TCR beta chain was seen only once. Its antigen is not known. The PCR ran on 60 Vbeta and 13 Jbeta primers. Clones were read by immunoSEQ multiplex PCR, and TCRdb kept only the in-frame ones, dropping some. The table records 55,000 to 75,000 clones, 70% to 80% of them present only once. Between the trimmed V and J ends, which lost 8 bases and 3 bases, there was a span of 13 bases. The CDR3 length is 12 residues. From germline, CDR1 is SQVTM and CDR2 ANQGSEA. This entry is derived from a study of cytomegalovirus exposure and HLA in healthy donors. Broader study findings: In a later analysis, HLA-associated TCR beta chains were more clonally expanded than equally common others. A later analysis appeared to link common viral pathogens to several of the most significant clusters.

This chain connects TRBV29-1 to TRBJ1-2, with D possibly TRBD1 on 5 matching bases. The sequence was collected from a girl aged 5 to 17 in good health and CMV-seropositive. The sample taken for sequencing was PBMCs. CDR3 nucleotides: TGCAGCACCCAGGGCTCTTACTATGGCTACACCTTC. Residues: CSTQGSYYGYTF.